The 10 T cell receptor beta chains listed next were all sequenced from one sample in a study of Ad26.COV2.S vaccination and SARS-CoV-2 variants. Treatment indicated: roughly 20 received Ad26.COV2.S at low or high dose, single or two shots; about 5 received placebo; per-sample allocation not given. It was on day 63 after the first vaccine or placebo injection that samples were taken. Here immunoSEQ multiplex PCR was the method, and the copy in TCRdb shows in-frame clones only, minus some. The sample lists some 320,000 clones; about 86% were seen once. The material sequenced was peripheral blood, taken in a trial of Ad26.COV2.S vaccine versus placebo. The receptors were gathered from a person aged 18-65 years who received the Ad26.COV2.S COVID-19 vaccine or a placebo.

CDR3 in amino acids: CASRYDRDPYGYTF. The CDR3 region has the DNA TGCGCCAGCAGGTACGACAGGGATCCCTATGGCTACACCTTC. The genes are TRBV5-1 and TRBJ1-2; 7 nucleotides match TRBD1. The germline V gene encodes CDR1 SGHRS and CDR2 YFSETQ. The ends lost 5 bases at V and 4 bases at J; junction bases unmatched: 8. CDR3 size: 14 residues.

The V and J genes are TRBV7-2 and TRBJ1-5, with TRBD1 as a possible D gene (5 bases). The germline CDR1 and CDR2 sequences are SGHTA and FQGNSA. The CDR3 totals 18 residues. Trimming stripped 2 bases from V and 1 base from J, with 18 bases between. The CDR3 spells CASSLFPPNRDSNQPQHF. CDR3 DNA sequence: TGTGCCAGCAGCTTATTCCCACCCAACCGGGACAGCAATCAGCCCCAGCATTTT.

The chain recombines TRBV11-3 with TRBJ2-1; TRBD1 agrees at 9 bases. Germline values: CDR1 SGHNT, CDR2 YENEEA. The CDR3 loop spans 15 amino acids. With 5 bases clipped from V and 9 bases from J, the junction kept 11 bases outside the gene matches. CDR3 region: CASSLGQGKISEQFF. In DNA form, the CDR3 reads TGTGCCAGCAGCCTCGGACAGGGGAAGATCAGTGAGCAGTTCTTC.

The rearrangement links TRBV19 to TRBJ1-2; 11 nucleotides match TRBD1. There are 15 residues in the CDR3. The V gene's germline CDR1 is LNHDA and CDR2 SQIVND (reference sequence). V dropped 5 bases and J dropped 3; count of bases not matched to a gene: 5. The CDR3 sequence: CASSGGQGADYGYTF. The CDR3 coding sequence is TGTGCCAGTAGTGGAGGACAGGGGGCGGACTATGGCTACACCTTC. The full variable domain, with the rest looked up from reference TRBV19 and TRBJ1-2, is DGGITQSPKYLFRKEGQNVTLSCEQNLNHDAMYWYRQDPGQGLRLIYYSQIVNDFQKGDIAEGYSVSREKKESFPLTVTSAQKNPTAFYLCASSGGQGADYGYTFGSGTRLTVV.

This chain uses TRBV27 with TRBJ1-4; D is unclear. There are 14 residues in the CDR3. The germline V gene has CDR1 MNHEY and CDR2 SMNVEV (reference sequence). V shed 8 bases and J shed 6 bases, with 16 bases lying between them. Here the CDR3 DNA reads TGTGCCAGCCGACCCCTGGAGGGATATGAAAAACTGTTTTTT. The encoded protein is CASRPLEGYEKLFF.

The chain joins TRBV11-3 to TRBJ1-1, with TRBD1 identical over 10 bases. Germline CDR1 reads SGHNT; CDR2 reads YENEEA. Trimming took 5 bases from V and 3 from J; bases not matched to a gene: 6. The CDR3 spans 15 residues. The CDR3 sequence is CASSTGTGADTEAFF. The CDR3 bases are TGTGCCAGCAGCACCGGGACAGGGGCGGACACTGAAGCTTTCTTT.

V gene TRBV29-1 combines with J gene TRBJ2-5; D is uncertain. Trimming removed 8 bases at V and 1 base at J, with 8 bases between. Germline-derived CDR1 and CDR2 are SQVTM and ANQGSEA. The CDR3 runs 11 residues. CDR3 region: CSSGLQETQYF. In nucleotides, the CDR3 is TGCAGCTCAGGTCTCCAAGAGACCCAGTACTTC. The whole variable domain, remainder taken from reference TRBV29-1 and TRBJ2-5, is SAVISQKPSRDICQRGTSLTIQCQVDSQVTMMFWYRQQPGQSLTLIATANQGSEATYESGFVIDKFPISRPNLTFSTLTVSNMSPEDSSIYLCSSGLQETQYFGPGTRLLVL.

V is TRBV19 and J is TRBJ2-5, with TRBD1 matching over 10 bases. The trim removed 1 base at V and 4 bases at J, leaving 12 bases unmatched. Germline CDR1 reads LNHDA; CDR2 reads SQIVND (reference sequence). CDR3 length: 18 residues. CDR3 coding DNA: TGTGCCAGTAGTATAGTGGGTGAGGACAGGGGGGATGGAGAGACCCAGTACTTC. Its protein product is CASSIVGEDRGDGETQYF.

This clone was found a few times. At one of its ends the junction is not consistent with the germline gene, which may arise from a read error. The chain links TRBV6-1 to TRBJ2-7, with 9 bases lining up with TRBD2. The CDR3 runs 14 residues. From germline, CDR1 is MNHNS and CDR2 SASEGT. CDR3 sequence reads: CASSQAGGTSKQYF. DNA of the CDR3: TGTGCCAGCAGTCAAGCGGGGGGCACCAGCAAGCAGTACTTC.

V usage is TRBV5-4 and J usage is TRBJ2-1, with 10 bases aligning to TRBD2. The CDR3 spans 17 residues. V trimming: 0 bases; J trimming: 2 bases; junction bases outside the gene matches: 5. CDR1 is SGHNT, CDR2 YYREEE, per germline (reference sequence). DNA of the CDR3: TGTGCCAGCAGCTTGGCCAGCGGGGGGGCTCCCTACAATGAGCAGTTCTTC. Its translation is CASSLASGGAPYNEQFF.